This T cell receptor beta chain was profiled in a study of T-cell memory formation after mild COVID-19. One entry per CDR3 protein results from TCRdb running MiXCR on the 5' RACE reads. This table has some 310,000 distinct CDR3 sequences, around 20% appearing once. Germline CDR1 WSHSY, CDR2 SAAADI. V dropped 7 bases and J dropped 0 bases, with 7 bases sitting between them. The CDR3 covers 12 residues. This clonotype was seen repeatedly, ten times or more. This chain connects TRBV10-2 to TRBJ2-7; D is unresolved. Input material: PBMCs or a T cell subset sorted from them (not recorded which). This clonotype was obtained from a man between 18 and 35 years old who had mild COVID-19 (a few samples of this study predate the infection). Cell type and time point are not known. CDR3 region: CASTHNSYEQYF. CDR3 in DNA: TGCGCCAGCACGCACAACTCCTACGAGCAGTACTTC.